This note documents a single T cell receptor beta chain sequence. What it recognizes is unknown. Then a second PCR, running about 7 to 11 cycles, was carried out with a sample-barcoded 5' primer and a J-beta primer mix. TCRdb fed the 5' RACE reads into MiXCR, producing one record per CDR3 protein. The sample comprises over 1,300,000 distinct CDR3 sequences, roughly 59% of which are singletons, and approximately 7% rests with the top ten. The data were taken from a study of blood T cells in healthy people across ages. Study conclusions and caveats: Long-lived donors exceeded aged donors in naive CD4+ cells and diversity.

V lost 5 bases, J lost 0 bases, and 9 bases lay in between. The CDR3 is 13 amino acids. The germline CDR1 and CDR2 sequences are DFQATT and SNEGSKA (reference sequence). Every sample had a minimum of 6 million PBMCs isolated. Input material: blood. This chain joins TRBV20-1 and TRBJ2-3; D may be TRBD2 (5 bases). This clonotype was obtained from a young man in good health. The CDR3 is CSAWVASTDTQYF. In DNA, the CDR3 is TGCAGTGCTTGGGTAGCGAGCACAGATACGCAGTATTTT.